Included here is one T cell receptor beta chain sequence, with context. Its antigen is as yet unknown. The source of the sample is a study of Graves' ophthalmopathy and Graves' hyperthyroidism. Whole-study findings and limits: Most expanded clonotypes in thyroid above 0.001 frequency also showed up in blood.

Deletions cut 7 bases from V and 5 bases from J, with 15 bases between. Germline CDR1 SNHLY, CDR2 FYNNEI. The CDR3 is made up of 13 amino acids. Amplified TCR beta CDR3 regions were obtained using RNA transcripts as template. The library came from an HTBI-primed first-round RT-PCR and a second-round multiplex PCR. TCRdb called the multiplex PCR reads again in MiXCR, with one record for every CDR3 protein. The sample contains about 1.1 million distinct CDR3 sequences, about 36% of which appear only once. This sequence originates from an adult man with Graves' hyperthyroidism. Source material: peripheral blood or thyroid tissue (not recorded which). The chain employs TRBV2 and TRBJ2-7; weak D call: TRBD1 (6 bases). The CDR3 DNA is TGTGCCAGCATTGGGGACATTTCAGACGAGCAGTACTTC. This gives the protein CASIGDISDEQYF.